Below, one T cell receptor (beta chain) is given with its context. The specificity of this receptor is unknown. No qualities accompany the bases; no much larger clone lies one base away. The sample belongs to a study of PD-1 blockade in classical Hodgkin lymphoma (dated by TCRdb to the early 2020s). For the wider study: Nivolumab dosing was 3 mg/kg intravenously every 2 weeks, continuing until either disease progression or unacceptable toxicity. A peripheral blood immune signature of response to PD-1 blockade in classical Hodgkin lymphoma was defined using TCR beta sequencing and CyTOF. Overall results and qualifications from the work: Patients starting nivolumab less than 1 year after ASCT had lower diversity and were excluded from later analyses to avoid confounding by immune reconstitution. Among trial patients, those achieving complete response had baseline diversity similar to that of newly diagnosed patients, while diversity was significantly lower in partial responders and progressors. CD4+ but not CD8+ TCR diversity rose significantly by C4D1 (p=0.0027 vs p=0.16), most apparent in complete responders (p=0.02). Newly diagnosed patients were reported to have lower baseline TCR diversity than healthy donors, and relapsed/refractory patients were reported to have lower baseline TCR diversity still. Only a single clinical trial cohort was studied, and what caused the repertoire differences, possibly disease activity or prior therapy, remained undefined.

The Qiagen DNeasy kit was used to extract genomic DNA from unsorted PBMCs and from the negatively selected CD4+ and CD8+ fractions. Using primers that anneal to V and J segments, immunoSEQ multiplex PCR amplified the TCR beta CDR3 regions. Amplification bias was minimized using a synthetic immune receptor repertoire, and residual bias was removed computationally after sequencing. Per the authors' processing: Custom Python scripts were used to quantify repertoire diversity as the Shannon entropy index. Unsorted, CD4+ and CD8+ repertoires were analyzed separately, except for combined analyses in which CD4+ and CD8+ sequences were merged in silico. Clonal expansion was defined as a frequency increase of at least 2-fold after treatment compared with C1D1, and clones undetected at baseline were assigned a pseudocount of 0.5. Singleton clones were defined as clones with 0 or 1 copy at C1D1, and non-singleton clones were defined as clones with 2 or more copies. Clones expanded in unsorted samples were annotated as CD4+, CD8+ or unknown by matching protein sequences in sorted samples from the same patient. Diversity changes from C1D1 to C4D1 were tested in paired samples using Wilcoxon tests. Imported from immuneACCESS, the table was reduced by TCRdb to in-frame sequences with V and J called. These copies leave out some clones; in studies compared against another copy, an unresolved V gene accounts for under half, and the cause of the remainder is not known. V and J calls and clone size are those listed in that table; D and trimming were worked out from the DNA. The sample profile shows about 39,000 clones; around four fifths of them were found once. The biggest ten clones account for about 9.1% of the sample.

The time point label corresponds to: cycle 4 day 1 (C4D1), after less than 7 weeks of nivolumab. Relapse after autologous stem cell transplantation had occurred in all trial patients, and cohorts A, B and C were distinguished by prior brentuximab vedotin exposure. The trial cohort included fewer than 65 patients with relapsed/refractory classical Hodgkin lymphoma, and each patient had a best overall response of complete response, partial response or progressive disease. Trial patients were treated with single-agent nivolumab in the multi-cohort phase II CheckMate 205 trial. An independent review committee assessed best overall response using the 2007 International Working Group response criteria. PBMCs from the trial were collected at three points: immediately before nivolumab initiation (C1D1), and during therapy at cycle 2 day 1 and cycle 4 day 1. After peripheral blood was drawn into 8 mL Vacutainer Cell Preparation Tubes, PBMCs were isolated by centrifugation and then cryopreserved.

Sequenced material: peripheral blood mononuclear cells (PBMCs), taken before the fourth cycle of nivolumab. The clonotype originates from a human donor with classical Hodgkin lymphoma.

The CDR3 is CASSQREAGELFF. The nucleotide sequence reads TGCGCCAGCAGCCAGAGGGAGGCCGGGGAGCTGTTTTTT. The chain was built from TRBV4-3 and TRBJ2-2; a weak D assignment points to TRBD2 (6 bases agree). V loses 3 bases of germline sequence and J loses 6 bases, and the interval between the two ends is 8 bases. The CDR3 goes from the cysteine to the phenylalanine over 13 residues. Only the CDR3 region is kept as DNA, spanning 39 bases read in frame from base 1. The germline V gene sets CDR1 to LGHNA and CDR2 to YSLEER.